This TCR beta chain was captured in a study of CD8 T cells in ankylosing spondylitis. The CDR3 sequence is 12 residues long. Deletions cut 4 bases from V and 4 bases from J, with 7 bases between. Germline values: CDR1 LGHDT, CDR2 YNNKEL (reference sequence). TCRdb itself ran the 5' RACE reads through MiXCR, one entry per CDR3 protein. The sample holds roughly 230,000 distinct CDR3 sequences, under 8.5% seen once. This clonotype was found many times. The sequencing sample was made of blood, either unsorted or a sorted T cell fraction (not recorded which). The receptor was isolated from a female donor with ankylosing spondylitis or in good health (not recorded which). This chain uses TRBV3-1 with TRBJ2-5, with D hard to call. CDR3 protein: CASSLKTETQYF. CDR3 DNA sequence: TGTGCCAGCAGCCTTAAGACAGAGACCCAGTACTTC.